The clone carrying this T cell receptor (beta chain) was seen at least ten times. Its cognate antigen is unknown. The data are from a study of shared clonotypes between healthy human individuals. About the study: Per-donor plates numbered three CD4 naive, three CD4 memory, two CD8 naive and one CD8 memory.

CDR1 and CDR2 (germline): LNHNV, YYDKDF (reference sequence). Trimming removed 1 base from V and 7 bases from J, with 10 bases in between. CDR3 length: 13 residues. Using immunoSEQ multiplex PCR, the repertoire was profiled, and TCRdb retains in-frame clones only, with some absent. The sample yields around 200,000 clones, about 66% seen once. The study's findings and limits: Among a handful of donors, roughly 5% of naive CD4 clonotypes were found in common.

Sequenced input: memory CD4+ T cells sorted from blood. Sample subset: CD45RA-negative fraction. The V gene is TRBV15, the J gene TRBJ1-2; D gene ambiguous. The clonotype originates from a young man in good health. CDR3 DNA sequence: TGTGCCACCAGCAGAGGGACCGCGGGTGGCTACACCTTC. It codes for CATSRGTAGGYTF.